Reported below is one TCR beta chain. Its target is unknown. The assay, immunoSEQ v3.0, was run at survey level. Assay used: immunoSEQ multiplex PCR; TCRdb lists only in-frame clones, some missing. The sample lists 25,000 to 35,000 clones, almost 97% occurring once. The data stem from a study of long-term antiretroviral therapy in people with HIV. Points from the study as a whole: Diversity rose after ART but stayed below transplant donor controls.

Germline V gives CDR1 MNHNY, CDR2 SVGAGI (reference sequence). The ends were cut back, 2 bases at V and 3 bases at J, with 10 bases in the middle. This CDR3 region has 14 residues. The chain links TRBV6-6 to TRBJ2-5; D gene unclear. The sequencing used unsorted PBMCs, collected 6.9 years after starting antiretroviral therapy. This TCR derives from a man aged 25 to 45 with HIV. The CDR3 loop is CASSYVQVKETQYF. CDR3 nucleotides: TGTGCCAGCAGTTACGTCCAGGTTAAAGAGACCCAGTACTTC.